These 6 T cell receptor beta chains were all obtained from the same sample, sequenced in a study of shared clonotypes between healthy human individuals. Repertoires were generated with immunoSEQ multiplex PCR, while TCRdb's copy carries only in-frame clones and drops some. Here the sample spans hundreds of thousands of clones, roughly four fifths being singletons. Specimen: PBMCs. The source is a woman in her thirties or forties in good health. Some clones in this sample may be carry-over from other donors' samples.

The rearrangement uses TRBV4-1 and TRBJ1-5; unclear D gene. V was cut by 4 bases and J by 5 bases, with 21 bases left in between. This CDR3 contains 17 residues. The germline V gene has CDR1 MGHRA and CDR2 YSYEKL. The CDR3 is CASSPSLIGNPYQPQHF. The CDR3 region has the DNA TGCGCCAGCAGCCCATCCTTGATCGGGAACCCTTATCAGCCCCAGCATTTT.

V gene TRBV2 combines with J gene TRBJ2-5; TRBD2 matches at 8 bases. CDR3 size: 15 residues. Germline V gene lookup returns CDR1 SNHLY and CDR2 FYNNEI. Trimming cost V 3 bases and J 1 base; bases outside gene matches: 4. The CDR3 DNA reads as TGTGCCAGCAGTGACCCGGCGGGGGGCCAAGAGACCCAGTACTTC. Protein product: CASSDPAGGQETQYF.

The V and J genes are TRBV5-1 and TRBJ2-1, with D uncertain. V gave up 4 bases and J gave up 5 bases, with 16 bases separating them. In germline, CDR1 is SGHRS, CDR2 YFSETQ. The CDR3 is 15 residues long. This CDR3 reads CASSILTPADNEQFF. The CDR3 DNA sequence: TGCGCCAGCAGCATCCTGACGCCTGCTGACAATGAGCAGTTCTTC.

This chain connects TRBV19 to TRBJ1-3, with D uncertain. From germline, CDR1 is LNHDA and CDR2 SQIVND (reference sequence). The CDR3 is 18 residues long. V lost 4 bases, J lost 4 bases, and 23 bases lay in between. This chain's CDR3 is CASSTPSSGPSAGNTIYF. In DNA form, the CDR3 reads TGTGCCAGTAGTACCCCTTCGTCCGGACCCTCAGCGGGAAACACCATATATTTT.

The sample holds a few counts of this clone. The chain combines TRBV5-1 with TRBJ1-4; 9 nucleotides match TRBD1. V gave up 2 bases and J gave up 7 bases; unmatched junction bases: 9. This CDR3 spans 16 amino acids. Germline CDR1 and CDR2: SGHRS and YFSETQ. Here the CDR3 DNA reads TGCGCCAGCAGCTTTGCAGGGACAGGGCTTAGTGAAAAACTGTTTTTT. Protein sequence: CASSFAGTGLSEKLFF.

The CDR3: CASTGPHRGQQETQYF. The CDR3 DNA is TGTGCCAGCACCGGACCCCACAGGGGGCAACAAGAGACCCAGTACTTC. This chain links TRBV28 with TRBJ2-5, with 9 bases fitting TRBD1. From germline, CDR1 is MDHEN and CDR2 SYDVKM. The V gene end was trimmed by 7 bases and the J gene end by 2 bases; junction bases not matched to a gene: 11. This CDR3 is built from 16 residues.